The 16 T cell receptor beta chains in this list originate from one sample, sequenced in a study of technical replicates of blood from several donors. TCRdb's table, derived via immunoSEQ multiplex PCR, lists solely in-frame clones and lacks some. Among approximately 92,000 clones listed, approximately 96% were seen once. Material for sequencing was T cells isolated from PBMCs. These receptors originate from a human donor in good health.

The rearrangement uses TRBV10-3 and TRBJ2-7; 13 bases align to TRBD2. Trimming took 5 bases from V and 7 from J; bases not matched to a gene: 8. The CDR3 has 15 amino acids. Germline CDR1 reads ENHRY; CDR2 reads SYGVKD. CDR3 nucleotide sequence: TGTGCCATCAGTAGTGGACTAGCGGGAGTTGAAGAGCAGTACTTC. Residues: CAISSGLAGVEEQYF.

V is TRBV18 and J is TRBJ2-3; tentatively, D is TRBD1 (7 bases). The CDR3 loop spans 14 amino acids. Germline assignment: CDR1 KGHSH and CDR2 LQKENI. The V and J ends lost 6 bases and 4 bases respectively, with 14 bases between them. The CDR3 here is CASSGGGGADTQYF. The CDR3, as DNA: TGTGCCAGCTCCGGAGGGGGCGGCGCAGATACGCAGTATTTT. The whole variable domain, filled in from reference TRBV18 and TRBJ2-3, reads NAGVMQNPRHLVRRRGQEARLRCSPMKGHSHVYWYRQLPEEGLKFMVYLQKENIIDESGMPKERFSAEFPKEGPSILRIQQVVRGDSAAYFCASSGGGGADTQYFGPGTRLTVL.

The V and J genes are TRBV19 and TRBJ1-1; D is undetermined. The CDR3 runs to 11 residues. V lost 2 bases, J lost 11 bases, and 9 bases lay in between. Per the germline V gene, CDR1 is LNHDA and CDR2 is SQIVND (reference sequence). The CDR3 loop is CASSILAEAFF. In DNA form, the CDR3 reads TGTGCCAGTAGTATATTAGCGGAGGCTTTCTTT.

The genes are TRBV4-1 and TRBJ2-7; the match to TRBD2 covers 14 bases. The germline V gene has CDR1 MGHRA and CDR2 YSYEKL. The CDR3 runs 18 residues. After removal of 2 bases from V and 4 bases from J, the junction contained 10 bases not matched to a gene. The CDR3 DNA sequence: TGCGCCAGCAGCCAACCCCTAAGGGGGACTAGCGGGAGATACGAGCAGTACTTC. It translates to CASSQPLRGTSGRYEQYF.

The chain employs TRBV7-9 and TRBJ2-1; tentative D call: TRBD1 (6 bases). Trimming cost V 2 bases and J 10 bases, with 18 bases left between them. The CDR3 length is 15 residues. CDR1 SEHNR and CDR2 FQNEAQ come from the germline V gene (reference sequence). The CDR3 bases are TGTGCCAGCAGCTTATGGGACAACCGGCGCTTGGAGCAGTTCTTC. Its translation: CASSLWDNRRLEQFF.

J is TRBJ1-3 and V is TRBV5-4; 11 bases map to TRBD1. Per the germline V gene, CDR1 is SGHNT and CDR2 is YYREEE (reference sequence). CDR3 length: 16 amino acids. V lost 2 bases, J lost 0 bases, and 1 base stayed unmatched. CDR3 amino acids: CASSFGTGGSGNTIYF. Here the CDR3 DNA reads TGTGCCAGCAGCTTTGGGACAGGGGGCTCTGGAAACACCATATATTTT. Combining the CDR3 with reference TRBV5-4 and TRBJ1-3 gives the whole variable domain ETGVTQSPTHLIKTRGQQVTLRCSSQSGHNTVSWYQQALGQGPQFIFQYYREEENGRGNFPPRFSGLQFPNYSSELNVNALELDDSALYLCASSFGTGGSGNTIYFGEGSWLTVV.

This CDR3 reads CASSLDVVQAEAFF. The CDR3, as DNA: TGTGCCAGCAGCTTAGATGTGGTGCAGGCTGAAGCTTTCTTT. The gene calls are TRBV7-9 and TRBJ1-1; D is undetermined. V lost 1 base, J lost 6 bases, and 12 bases lay in between. Looked up from germline, CDR1 is SEHNR and CDR2 is FQNEAQ (reference sequence). The length of the CDR3 is 14 residues.

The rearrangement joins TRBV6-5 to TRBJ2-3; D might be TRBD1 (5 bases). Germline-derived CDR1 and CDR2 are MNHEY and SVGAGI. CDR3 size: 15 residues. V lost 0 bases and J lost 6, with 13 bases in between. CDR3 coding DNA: TGTGCCAGCAGTTACTCGGTTGGGGCAGTGGATACGCAGTATTTT. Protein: CASSYSVGAVDTQYF.

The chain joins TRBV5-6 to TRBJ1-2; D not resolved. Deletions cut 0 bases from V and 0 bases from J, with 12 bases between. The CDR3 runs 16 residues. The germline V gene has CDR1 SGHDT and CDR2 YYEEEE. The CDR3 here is CASSLALGASNYGYTF. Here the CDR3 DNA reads TGTGCCAGCAGCTTGGCCTTGGGAGCCTCTAACTATGGCTACACCTTC.

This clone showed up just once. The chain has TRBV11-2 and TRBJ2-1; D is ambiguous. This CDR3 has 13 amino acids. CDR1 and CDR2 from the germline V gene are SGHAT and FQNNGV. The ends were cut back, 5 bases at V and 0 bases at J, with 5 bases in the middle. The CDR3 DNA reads TGTGCCAGCAGCAATAGCTCCTACAATGAGCAGTTCTTC. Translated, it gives CASSNSSYNEQFF.

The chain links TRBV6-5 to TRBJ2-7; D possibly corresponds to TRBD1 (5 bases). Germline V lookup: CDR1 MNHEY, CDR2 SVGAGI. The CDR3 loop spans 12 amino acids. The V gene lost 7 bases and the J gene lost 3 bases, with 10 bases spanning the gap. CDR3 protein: CASTGHSYEQYF. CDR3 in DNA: TGTGCCAGCACAGGACATAGCTACGAGCAGTACTTC.

The CDR3 DNA follows: TGTGCCAGCAGTGGGCAGGGGGCTGGCTATGGCTACACCTTC. Protein product: CASSGQGAGYGYTF. The rearrangement uses TRBV2 and TRBJ1-2, with TRBD1 matching 8 bases. Germline values: CDR1 SNHLY, CDR2 FYNNEI. The CDR3 has 14 residues. Losses at the gene ends were 4 bases for V and 4 bases for J; bases not matched to a gene: 5.

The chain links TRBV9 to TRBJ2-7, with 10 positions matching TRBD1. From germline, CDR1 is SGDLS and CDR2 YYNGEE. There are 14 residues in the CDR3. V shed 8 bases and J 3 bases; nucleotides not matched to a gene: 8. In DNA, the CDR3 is TGTGCCAGTTCTGGCAGGACAGGGGGCTACGAGCAGTACTTC. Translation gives CASSGRTGGYEQYF.

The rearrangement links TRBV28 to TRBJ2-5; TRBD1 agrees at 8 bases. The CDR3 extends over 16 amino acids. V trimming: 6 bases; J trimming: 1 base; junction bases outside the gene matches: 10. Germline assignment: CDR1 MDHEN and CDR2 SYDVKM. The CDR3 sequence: CASRRPTGAFQETQYF. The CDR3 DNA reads TGTGCCAGCAGGCGACCGACAGGGGCCTTCCAAGAGACCCAGTACTTC.

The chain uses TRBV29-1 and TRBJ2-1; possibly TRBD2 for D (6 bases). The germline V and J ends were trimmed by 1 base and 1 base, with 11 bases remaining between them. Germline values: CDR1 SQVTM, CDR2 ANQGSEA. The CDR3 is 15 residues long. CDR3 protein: CSVEVVGSSYNEQFF. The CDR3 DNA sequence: TGCAGCGTTGAAGTGGTCGGGAGTTCCTACAATGAGCAGTTCTTC.

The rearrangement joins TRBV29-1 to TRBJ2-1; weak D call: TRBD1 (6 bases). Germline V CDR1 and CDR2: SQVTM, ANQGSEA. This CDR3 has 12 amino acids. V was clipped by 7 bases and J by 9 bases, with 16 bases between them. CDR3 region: CSATVGTTEQFF. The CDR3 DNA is TGCAGCGCTACCGTCGGGACAACTGAGCAGTTCTTC.